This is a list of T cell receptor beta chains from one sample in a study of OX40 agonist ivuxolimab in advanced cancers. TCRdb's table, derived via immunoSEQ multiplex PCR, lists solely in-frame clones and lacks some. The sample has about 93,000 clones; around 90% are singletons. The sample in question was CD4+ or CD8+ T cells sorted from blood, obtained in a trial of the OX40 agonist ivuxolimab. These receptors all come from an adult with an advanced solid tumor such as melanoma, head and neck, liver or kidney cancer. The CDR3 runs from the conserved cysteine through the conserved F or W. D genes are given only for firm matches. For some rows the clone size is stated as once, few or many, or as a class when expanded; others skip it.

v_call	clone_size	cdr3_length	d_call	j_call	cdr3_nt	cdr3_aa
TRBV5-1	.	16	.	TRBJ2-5	.	CASSTSGTGIQETQYF
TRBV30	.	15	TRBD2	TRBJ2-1	TGTGCCTGGAGTGTACGAGGACTAGCGGGATCTGAGCAGTTCTTC	CAWSVRGLAGSEQFF
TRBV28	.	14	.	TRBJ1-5	TGTGCCAGCAGGAGCAGCGTCGCCAATCAGCCCCAGCATTTT	CASRSSVANQPQHF
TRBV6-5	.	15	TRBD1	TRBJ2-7	TGTGCCAGCAGTTACACAGGGGCCCCCTCCTACGAGCAGTACTTC	CASSYTGAPSYEQYF
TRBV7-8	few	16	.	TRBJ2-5	TGTGCCAGCAGCCTAGAGATTGGAAGGGGAAGGGAGACCCAGTACTTC	CASSLEIGRGRETQYF
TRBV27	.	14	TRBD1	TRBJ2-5	TGTGCCACCCGGACAGGGGGTTTTAAAGAGACCCAGTACTTC	CATRTGGFKETQYF
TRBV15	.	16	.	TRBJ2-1	TGTGCCACCAGCGGGCGGACAGTCGGGCTCTACAATGAGCAGTTCTTC	CATSGRTVGLYNEQFF
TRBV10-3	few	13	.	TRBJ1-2	TGTGCCATCAGCCGATCTACGGACTATGGCTACACCTTC	CAISRSTDYGYTF
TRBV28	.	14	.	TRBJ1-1	TGTGCCAGCAGTTTAAATCCCTATTACACTGAAGCTTTCTTT	CASSLNPYYTEAFF
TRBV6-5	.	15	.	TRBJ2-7	TGTGCCAGCAGTTACTCAGGGGGGGGATCCTACGAGCAGTACTTC	CASSYSGGGSYEQYF
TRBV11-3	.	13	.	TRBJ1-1	TGTGCCAGCAGCTTGGCGGTGAACACTGAAGCTTTCTTT	CASSLAVNTEAFF
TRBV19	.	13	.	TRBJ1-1	TGTGCCAGTATACGAGTCGGAGACACTGAAGCTTTCTTT	CASIRVGDTEAFF
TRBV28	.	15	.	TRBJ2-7	TGTGCCAGCAGTCGGGCAGGCAAAATATCCTACGAGCAGTACTTC	CASSRAGKISYEQYF
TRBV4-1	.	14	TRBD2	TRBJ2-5	TGCGCCAGCAGCCAACTAGCGGGAGTGGAGACCCAGTACTTC	CASSQLAGVETQYF
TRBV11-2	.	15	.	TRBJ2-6	TGTGCCAGCAGCTCCCCCTATGGTGGGGCCAACGTCCTGACTTTC	CASSSPYGGANVLTF
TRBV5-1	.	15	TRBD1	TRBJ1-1	TGCGCCAGCAGCTCGGACAGGGGGTTGACCACTGAAGCTTTCTTT	CASSSDRGLTTEAFF
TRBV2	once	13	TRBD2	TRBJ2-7	TGTGCCAGCAGTACCAGCGGGAGATACGAGCAGTACTTC	CASSTSGRYEQYF
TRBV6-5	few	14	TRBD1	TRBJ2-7	TGTGCCAGCAGTTACCTCACAGGGGGATACGAGCAGTACTTC	CASSYLTGGYEQYF
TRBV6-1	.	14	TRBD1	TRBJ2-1	TGTGCCAGCCGATCGGGACAGGGGTACAATGAGCAGTTCTTC	CASRSGQGYNEQFF
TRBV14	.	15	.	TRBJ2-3	TGTGCCAGCAGCCAAGATCGACATCTCACAGATACGCAGTATTTT	CASSQDRHLTDTQYF
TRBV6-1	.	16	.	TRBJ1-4	TGTGCCAGCAGTGAAGCTCGTAGGGTAACTAATGAAAAACTGTTTTTT	CASSEARRVTNEKLFF
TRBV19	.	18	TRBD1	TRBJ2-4	TGTGCCAGTAGTATAGAATGGTCGGCAGGGGGTGCCAAAAACATTCAGTACTTC	CASSIEWSAGGAKNIQYF
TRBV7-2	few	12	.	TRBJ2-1	TGTGCCAGCAGCAAACGGACGAATCAGCAGTTCTTC	CASSKRTNQQFF
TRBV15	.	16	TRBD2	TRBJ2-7	TGTGCCACCAGGCTGACTAGCGGGACCAGCTCCTACGAGCAGTACTTC	CATRLTSGTSSYEQYF
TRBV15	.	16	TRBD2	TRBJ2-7	TGTGCCACCAGCATAGCGGGAGGGTCCCAAGCCTACGAGCAGTACTTC	CATSIAGGSQAYEQYF
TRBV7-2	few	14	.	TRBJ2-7	TGTGCCAGCAGCGTAGGACCTCGGGTCAACGAGCAGTACTTC	CASSVGPRVNEQYF
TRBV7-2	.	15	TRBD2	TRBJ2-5	TGTGCCAGCAGCTCGAACGGAGCGGGAGTTGAGACCCAGTACTTC	CASSSNGAGVETQYF
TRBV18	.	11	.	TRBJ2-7	TGTGCCAGCTCAATAGACGAGAGGCAGTACTTC	CASSIDERQYF
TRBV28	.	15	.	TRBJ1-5	TGTGCCAGCAGTCCGAGGCGGGGGGGCAATCAGCCCCAGCATTTT	CASSPRRGGNQPQHF
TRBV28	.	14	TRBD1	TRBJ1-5	TGTGCCAGCAGGGGACAGGGGGGTAGCCAGCCCCAGCATTTT	CASRGQGGSQPQHF
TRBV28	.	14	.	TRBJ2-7	TGTGCCAGCAGTTTTCCGGTTAGCTCCTACGAGCAGTACTTC	CASSFPVSSYEQYF
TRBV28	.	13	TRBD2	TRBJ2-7	TGTGCAACAGGACTAGCGGGCCCCTACGAGCAGTACTTC	CATGLAGPYEQYF
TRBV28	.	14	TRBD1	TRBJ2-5	TGTGCCAGCAGTTTCCCGGACAGGGCAGAGACCCAGTACTTC	CASSFPDRAETQYF
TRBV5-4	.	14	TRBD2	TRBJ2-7	TGTGCCAGCAGCCGTACTAGCGGGAGGGTTGAGCAGTACTTC	CASSRTSGRVEQYF
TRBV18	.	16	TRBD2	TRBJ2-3	TGTGCCAGCTCACCACCGAACCTAGCGGGAGTGGATACGCAGTATTTT	CASSPPNLAGVDTQYF
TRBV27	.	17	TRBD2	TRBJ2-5	TGTGCCAGCAGATCCCCCCAAGGACTAGCGGGAGAAGAGACCCAGTACTTC	CASRSPQGLAGEETQYF
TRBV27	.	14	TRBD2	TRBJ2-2	TGTGCCAGCAGCCCGGGGAGGGGCACCGGGGAGCTGTTTTTT	CASSPGRGTGELFF
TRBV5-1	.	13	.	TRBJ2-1	TGCGCCAGCGATGAACAGGGTTTCGGTGAGCAGTTCTTC	CASDEQGFGEQFF
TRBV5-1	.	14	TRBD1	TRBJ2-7	TGCGCCAGCAGCCGGACAGGGGACCACTACGAGCAGTACTTC	CASSRTGDHYEQYF
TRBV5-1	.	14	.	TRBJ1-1	TGCGCCAGCAACGATGGACGGATGAACACTGAAGCTTTCTTT	CASNDGRMNTEAFF
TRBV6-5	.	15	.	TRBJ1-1	TGTGCCAGCGGAAAAGGTGGTACCTTGAACACTGAAGCTTTCTTT	CASGKGGTLNTEAFF
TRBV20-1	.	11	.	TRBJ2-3	TGCAGTGCTAGAACTGGGGATACGCAGTATTTT	CSARTGDTQYF
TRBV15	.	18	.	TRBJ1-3	TGTGCCACCAGCAGAGATAGGCGTTCGGCCAGCTCTGGAAACACCATATATTTT	CATSRDRRSASSGNTIYF
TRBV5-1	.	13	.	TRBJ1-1	TGCGCCAGCAGCTCGGACGCGAACACTGAAGCTTTCTTT	CASSSDANTEAFF
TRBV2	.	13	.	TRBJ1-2	TGTGCCAGCAGTCTAGACGGATCCTATGGCTACACCTTC	CASSLDGSYGYTF
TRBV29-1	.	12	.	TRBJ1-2	TGCAGCGTCACAGGGACACGGCTTGGCTACACCTTC	CSVTGTRLGYTF
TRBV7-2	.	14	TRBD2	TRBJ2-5	TGTGCCAGCAGCCGAACTAGCGTACAAGAGACCCAGTACTTC	CASSRTSVQETQYF
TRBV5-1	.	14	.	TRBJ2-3	TGCGCCAGCAGCGTTGAGACCCTGCGAGATACGCAGTATTTT	CASSVETLRDTQYF
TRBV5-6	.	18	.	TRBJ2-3	TGTGCCAGCAGTTTGCTTTGGATAGGGTTCGGTAGCACAGATACGCAGTATTTT	CASSLLWIGFGSTDTQYF
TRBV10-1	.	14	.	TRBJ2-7	TGCGCCAGCAGCGGCTCACTGTCCCCCTACGAGCAGTACTTC	CASSGSLSPYEQYF